This T cell receptor beta chain was obtained from a study of blood T cell repertoires in COVID-19. About the research overall: T cells, B-cell-depleted T cells, or PBMCs provided the cDNA or gDNA that served as material.

The assay was immunoSEQ multiplex PCR, and TCRdb's table has in-frame clones only and misses some. The repertoire consists of some 240,000 clones, with roughly 85% occurring once and the leading ten covering approximately 2.4%. There are 16 residues in the CDR3. The germline V gene encodes CDR1 LGHDT and CDR2 YNNKEL (reference sequence). Trimming cost V 1 base and J 4 bases; bases outside gene matches: 5. Seattle patient enrollment occurred during active infection, with longitudinal follow-up thereafter. Sequences were obtained from peripheral blood. The receptor's source is a woman in her 70s with COVID-19, enrolled during active disease. This rearrangement joins TRBV3-1 (or the pseudogene TRBV3-2) to TRBJ1-2; 11 bases agree with TRBD1. CDR3 loop: CASSQGSGTGGYGYTF. In DNA form, the CDR3 reads TGTGCCAGCAGCCAAGGATCCGGGACAGGGGGCTATGGCTACACCTTC.